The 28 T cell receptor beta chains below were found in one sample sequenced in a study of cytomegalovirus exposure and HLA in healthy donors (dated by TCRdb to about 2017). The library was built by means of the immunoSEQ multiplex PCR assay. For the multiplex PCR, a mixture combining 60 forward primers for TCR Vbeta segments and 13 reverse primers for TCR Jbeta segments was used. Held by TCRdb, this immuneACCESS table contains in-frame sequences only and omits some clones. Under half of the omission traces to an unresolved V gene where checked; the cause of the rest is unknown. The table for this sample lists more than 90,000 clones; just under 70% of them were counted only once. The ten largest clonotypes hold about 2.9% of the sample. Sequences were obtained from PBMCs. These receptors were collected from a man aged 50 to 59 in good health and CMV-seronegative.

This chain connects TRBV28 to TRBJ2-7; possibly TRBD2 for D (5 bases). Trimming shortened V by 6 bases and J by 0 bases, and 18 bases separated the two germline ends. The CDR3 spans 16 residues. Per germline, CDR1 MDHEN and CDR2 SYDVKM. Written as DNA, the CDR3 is TGTGCCAGCAGCCCCCCTCGGGGTTCAGCCTCCTACGAGCAGTACTTC. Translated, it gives CASSPPRGSASYEQYF.

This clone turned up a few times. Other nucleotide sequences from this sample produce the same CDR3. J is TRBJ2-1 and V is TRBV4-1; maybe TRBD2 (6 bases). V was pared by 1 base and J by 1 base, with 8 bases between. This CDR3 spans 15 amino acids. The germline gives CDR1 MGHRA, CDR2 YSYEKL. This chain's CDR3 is CASSQGLGSYNEQFF. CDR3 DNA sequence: TGCGCCAGCAGCCAAGGACTAGGGTCCTACAATGAGCAGTTCTTC.

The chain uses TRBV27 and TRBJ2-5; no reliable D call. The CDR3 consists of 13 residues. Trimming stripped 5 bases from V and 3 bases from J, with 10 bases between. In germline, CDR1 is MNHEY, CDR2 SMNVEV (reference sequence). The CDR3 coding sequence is TGTGCCAGCAGTCTACAGCACGAAGAGACCCAGTACTTC. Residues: CASSLQHEETQYF.

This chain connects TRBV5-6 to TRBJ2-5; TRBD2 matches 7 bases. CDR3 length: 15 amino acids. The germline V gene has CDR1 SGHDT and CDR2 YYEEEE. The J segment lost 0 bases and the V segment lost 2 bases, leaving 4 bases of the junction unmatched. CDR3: CASSLLAMYQETQYF. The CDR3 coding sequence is TGTGCCAGCAGCTTACTAGCGATGTACCAAGAGACCCAGTACTTC.

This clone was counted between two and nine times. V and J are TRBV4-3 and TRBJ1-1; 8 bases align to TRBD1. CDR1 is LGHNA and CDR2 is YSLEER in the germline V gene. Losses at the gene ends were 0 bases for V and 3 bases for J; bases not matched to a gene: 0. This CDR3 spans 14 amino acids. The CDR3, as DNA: TGCGCCAGCAGCCAAGAGGACAGGGACACTGAAGCTTTCTTT. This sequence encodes CASSQEDRDTEAFF.

Written as DNA, the CDR3 is TGCGCCAGCAGCCAGCGGACAGGGACGTACACTGAAGCTTTCTTT. Translated: CASSQRTGTYTEAFF. This chain joins TRBV4-3 and TRBJ1-1; 8 bases are shared with TRBD1. Germline V CDR1 and CDR2: LGHNA, YSLEER. This CDR3 contains 15 residues. Germline trimming cut 3 bases from V and 3 bases from J; bases unmatched to any gene: 6.

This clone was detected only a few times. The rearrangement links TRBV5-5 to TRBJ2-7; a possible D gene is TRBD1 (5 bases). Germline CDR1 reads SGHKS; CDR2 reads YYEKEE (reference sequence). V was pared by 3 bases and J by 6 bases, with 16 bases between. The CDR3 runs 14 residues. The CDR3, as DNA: TGTGCCAGCAGCTCTCACCCCGACAGTCTCGAGCAGTACGTC. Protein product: CASSSHPDSLEQYV.

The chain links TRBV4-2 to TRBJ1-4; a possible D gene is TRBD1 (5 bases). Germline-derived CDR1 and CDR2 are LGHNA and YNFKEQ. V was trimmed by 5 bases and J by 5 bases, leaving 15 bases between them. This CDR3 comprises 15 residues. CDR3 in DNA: TGTGCCAGCAGCAAAGCGACAGAACTAAATGAAAAACTGTTTTTT. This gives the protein CASSKATELNEKLFF.

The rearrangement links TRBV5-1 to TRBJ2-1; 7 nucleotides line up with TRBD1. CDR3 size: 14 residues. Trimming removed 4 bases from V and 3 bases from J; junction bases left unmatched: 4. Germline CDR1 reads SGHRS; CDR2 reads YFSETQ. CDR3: CASSGTVNYNEQFF. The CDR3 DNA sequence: TGCGCCAGCAGCGGGACAGTAAACTACAATGAGCAGTTCTTC.

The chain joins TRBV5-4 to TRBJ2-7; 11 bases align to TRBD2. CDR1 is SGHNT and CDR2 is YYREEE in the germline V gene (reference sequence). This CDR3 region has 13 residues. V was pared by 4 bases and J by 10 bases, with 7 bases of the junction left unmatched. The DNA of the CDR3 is TGTGCCAGCAGCAGCGGGACTAGCGGATATCAGTACGTC. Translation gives CASSSGTSGYQYV.

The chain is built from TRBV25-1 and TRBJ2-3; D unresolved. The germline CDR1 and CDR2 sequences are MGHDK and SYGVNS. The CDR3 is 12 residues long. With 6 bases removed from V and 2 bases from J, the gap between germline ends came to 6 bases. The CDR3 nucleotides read TGTGCCAGCAGCCATTCCACAGATACGCAGTATTTT. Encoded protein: CASSHSTDTQYF.

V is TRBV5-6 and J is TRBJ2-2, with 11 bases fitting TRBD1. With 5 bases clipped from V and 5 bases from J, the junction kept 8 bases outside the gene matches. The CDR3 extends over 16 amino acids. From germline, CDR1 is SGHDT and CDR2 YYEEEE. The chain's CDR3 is CASRGPGQGETGELFF. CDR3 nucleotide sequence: TGTGCCAGCAGGGGACCGGGACAGGGGGAAACCGGGGAGCTGTTTTTT.

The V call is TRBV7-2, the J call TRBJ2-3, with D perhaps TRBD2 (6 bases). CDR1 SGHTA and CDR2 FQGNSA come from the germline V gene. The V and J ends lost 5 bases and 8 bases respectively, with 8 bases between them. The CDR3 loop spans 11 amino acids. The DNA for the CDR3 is TGTGCCAGCAGCGCGGAGGGTACGCAGTATTTT. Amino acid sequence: CASSAEGTQYF.

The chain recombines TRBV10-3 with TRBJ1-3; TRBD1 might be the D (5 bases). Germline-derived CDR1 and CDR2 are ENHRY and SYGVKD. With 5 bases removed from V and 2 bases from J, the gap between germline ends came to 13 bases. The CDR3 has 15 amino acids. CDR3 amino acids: CAISNMGLTGNTIYF. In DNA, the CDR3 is TGTGCCATCAGTAATATGGGGCTTACTGGAAACACCATATATTTT.

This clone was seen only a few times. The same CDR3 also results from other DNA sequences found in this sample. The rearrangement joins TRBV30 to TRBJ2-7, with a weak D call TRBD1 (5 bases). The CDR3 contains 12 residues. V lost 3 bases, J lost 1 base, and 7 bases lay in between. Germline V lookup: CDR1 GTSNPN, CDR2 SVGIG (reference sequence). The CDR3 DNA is TGTGCCTGGAGCGACAGTTCCTACGAGCAGTACGTC. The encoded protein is CAWSDSSYEQYV.

The CDR3 bases are TGCGCCAGCAGCCAAGGAGCGGCAACGGCCCAGCATTTT. Protein: CASSQGAATAQHF. V and J are TRBV4-3 and TRBJ1-5; D ambiguous. Trimming shortened V by 1 base and J by 11 bases, and 12 bases separated the two germline ends. In germline, CDR1 is LGHNA, CDR2 YSLEER. This CDR3 spans 13 amino acids.

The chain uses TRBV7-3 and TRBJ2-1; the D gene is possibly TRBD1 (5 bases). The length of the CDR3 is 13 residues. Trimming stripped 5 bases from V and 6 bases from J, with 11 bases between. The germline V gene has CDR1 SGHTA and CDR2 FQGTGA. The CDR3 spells CASSLIRGNEQFF. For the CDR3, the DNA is TGTGCCAGCAGCCTGATTAGGGGCAATGAGCAGTTCTTC.

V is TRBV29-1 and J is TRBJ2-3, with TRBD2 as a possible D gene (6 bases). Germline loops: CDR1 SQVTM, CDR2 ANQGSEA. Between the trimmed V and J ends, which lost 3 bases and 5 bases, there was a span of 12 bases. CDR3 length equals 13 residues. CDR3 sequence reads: CSVDRGSEDTQYF. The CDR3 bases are TGCAGCGTTGACCGGGGGTCAGAAGATACGCAGTATTTT.

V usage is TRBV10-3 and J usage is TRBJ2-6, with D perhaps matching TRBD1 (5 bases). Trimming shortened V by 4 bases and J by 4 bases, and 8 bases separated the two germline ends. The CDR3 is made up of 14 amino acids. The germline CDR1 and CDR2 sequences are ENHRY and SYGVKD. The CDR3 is CAISVGVGANVLTF. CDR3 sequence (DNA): TGTGCCATCAGTGTAGGGGTGGGGGCCAACGTCCTGACTTTC.

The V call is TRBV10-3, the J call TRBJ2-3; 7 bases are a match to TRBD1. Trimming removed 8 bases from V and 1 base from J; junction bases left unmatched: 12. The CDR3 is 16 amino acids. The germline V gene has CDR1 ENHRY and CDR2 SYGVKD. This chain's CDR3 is CAIGGRGQSGTDTQYF. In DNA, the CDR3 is TGTGCCATCGGCGGACGGGGACAGTCAGGCACAGATACGCAGTATTTT.

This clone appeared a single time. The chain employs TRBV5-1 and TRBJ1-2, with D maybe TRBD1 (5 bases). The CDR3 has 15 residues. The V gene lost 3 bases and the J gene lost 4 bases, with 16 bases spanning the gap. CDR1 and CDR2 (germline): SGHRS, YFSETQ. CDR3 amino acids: CASSWQGGPAYGYTF. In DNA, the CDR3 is TGCGCCAGCAGCTGGCAGGGAGGTCCTGCCTATGGCTACACCTTC.

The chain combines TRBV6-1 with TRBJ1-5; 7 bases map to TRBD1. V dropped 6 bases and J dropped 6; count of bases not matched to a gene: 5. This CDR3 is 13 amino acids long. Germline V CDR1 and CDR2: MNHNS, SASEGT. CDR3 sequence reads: CASSRTGAQPQHF. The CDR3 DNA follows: TGTGCCAGCAGCAGGACAGGAGCTCAGCCCCAGCATTTT.

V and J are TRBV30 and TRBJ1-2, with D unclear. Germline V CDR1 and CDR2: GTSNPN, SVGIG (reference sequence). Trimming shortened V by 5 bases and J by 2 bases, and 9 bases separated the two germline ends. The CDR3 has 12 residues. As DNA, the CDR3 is TGTGCCTGGGAGGGTGAGAACTATGGCTACACCTTC. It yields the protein CAWEGENYGYTF.

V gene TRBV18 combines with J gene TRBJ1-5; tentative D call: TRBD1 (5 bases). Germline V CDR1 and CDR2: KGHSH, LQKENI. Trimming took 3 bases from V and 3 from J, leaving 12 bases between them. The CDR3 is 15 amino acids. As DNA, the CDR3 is TGTGCCAGCTCACCTGGAGGGGATTTCAATCAGCCCCAGCATTTT. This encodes CASSPGGDFNQPQHF.

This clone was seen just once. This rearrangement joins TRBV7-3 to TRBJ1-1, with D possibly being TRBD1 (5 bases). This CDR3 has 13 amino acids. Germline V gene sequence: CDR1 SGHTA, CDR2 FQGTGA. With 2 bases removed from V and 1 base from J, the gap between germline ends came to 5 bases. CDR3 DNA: TGTGCCAGCAGCTTACAGGGGAACACTGAAGCTTTCTTT. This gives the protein CASSLQGNTEAFF.

CDR3 nucleotide sequence: TGTGCCAGCAGCTTAGCGTTGACAGGGGTGAACACTGAAGCTTTCTTT. This encodes CASSLALTGVNTEAFF. The chain is built from TRBV7-9 and TRBJ1-1, with 8 bases lining up with TRBD1. Germline trimming cut 0 bases from V and 0 bases from J; bases unmatched to any gene: 3. The CDR3 is 16 residues long. Per the germline V gene, CDR1 is SEHNR and CDR2 is FQNEAQ (reference sequence).

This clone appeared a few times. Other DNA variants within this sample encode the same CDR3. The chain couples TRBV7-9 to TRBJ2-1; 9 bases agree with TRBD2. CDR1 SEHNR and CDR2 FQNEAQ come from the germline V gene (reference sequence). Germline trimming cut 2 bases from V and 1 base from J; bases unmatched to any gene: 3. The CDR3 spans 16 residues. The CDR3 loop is CASSLSLAGSYNEQFF. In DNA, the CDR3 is TGTGCCAGCAGCTTAAGTCTAGCGGGATCCTACAATGAGCAGTTCTTC.

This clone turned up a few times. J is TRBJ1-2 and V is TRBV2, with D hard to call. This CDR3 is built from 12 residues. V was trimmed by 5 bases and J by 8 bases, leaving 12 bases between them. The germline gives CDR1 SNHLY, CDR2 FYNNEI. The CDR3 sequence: CASSLEREGYTF. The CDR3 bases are TGTGCCAGCAGTTTGGAACGGGAGGGCTACACCTTC.